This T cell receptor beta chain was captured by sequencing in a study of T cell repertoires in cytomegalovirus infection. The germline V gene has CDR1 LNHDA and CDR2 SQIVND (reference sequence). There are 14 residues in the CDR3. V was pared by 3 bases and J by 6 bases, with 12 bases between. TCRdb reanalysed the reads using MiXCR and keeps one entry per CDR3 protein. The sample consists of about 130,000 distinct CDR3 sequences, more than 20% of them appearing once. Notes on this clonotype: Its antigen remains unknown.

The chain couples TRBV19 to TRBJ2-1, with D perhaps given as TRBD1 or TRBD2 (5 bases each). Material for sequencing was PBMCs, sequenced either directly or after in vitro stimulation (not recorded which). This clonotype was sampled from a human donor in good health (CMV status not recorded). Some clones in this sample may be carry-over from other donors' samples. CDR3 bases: TGTGCCAGTAGTATGTGGGGGAGTGGCAATGAGCAGTTCTTC. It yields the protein CASSMWGSGNEQFF.